This TCR beta chain stems from a study of blood T cell repertoires in COVID-19. Across the whole study: Material from acute and convalescent COVID-19 was sourced from the United States, Italy and Spain.

The germline CDR1 and CDR2 sequences are SSHAT and FNYEAQ (reference sequence). This CDR3 region has 14 residues. In the study's own analysis: Amplification of reference gene primers was used by the study to estimate nucleated cell counts. Assay: immunoSEQ multiplex PCR; the TCRdb copy retains only in-frame clones and omits some. Clone size and the V and J calls come from that table; the DNA yielded D and trimming. The sample consists of a few hundred thousand clones, roughly 87% of them appearing once. Worth noting for this clone: Germline is not matched at one junction end, which may reflect a read error.

Sequenced material: peripheral blood. This receptor was obtained from a man between 18 and 29 years old with active or convalescent COVID-19. This sequence joins TRBV7-7 and TRBJ2-3; D is undetermined. CDR3 loop: CASSPLDSTDTQYF. As DNA, the CDR3 is TGTGCTAGCAGCCCCCTCGACTCCACAGATACGCAGTATTTT.